This T cell receptor beta chain is from a study of blood T cell repertoires in COVID-19. TCRdb's copy holds only in-frame clones and misses some; the assay was immunoSEQ multiplex PCR. Counted here are about 430,000 clones, approximately 90% occurring once; the ten biggest clones make up roughly 0.76%. This CDR3 comprises 14 residues. Trimming stripped 1 base from V and 1 base from J, with 8 bases between. Germline loops: CDR1 SEHNR, CDR2 FQNEAQ (reference sequence). V is TRBV7-9 and J is TRBJ2-7; D ambiguous. The receptor was isolated from a man aged 18 to 30 with COVID-19, enrolled during active disease. Sequenced material: peripheral blood. The CDR3, as DNA: TGTGCCAGCAGCTTAGATTCGGGTTCCTACGAGCAGTACTTC. It is translated as CASSLDSGSYEQYF.